This T cell receptor beta chain originates from a study of cytomegalovirus exposure and HLA in healthy donors. Study results and limitations: The authors later linked a missense DCLRE1C variant to TCR beta V- and J-gene trimming.

A remark on this clone: Its specificity is unknown.

PCR used 60 Vbeta primers and 13 Jbeta primers. Measured with immunoSEQ multiplex PCR; TCRdb has only the in-frame clones, and not every one. The table lists 150,000 to 200,000 clones, 75% to 80% of them singletons, with about 6% in the top ten. This TCR was sampled from a woman aged 30 to 39 in good health and CMV-seropositive. Material: PBMCs.

The CDR3: CACSTGGPVDQFF. The CDR3 DNA sequence: TGTGCCTGCTCGACAGGGGGCCCCGTCGATCAGTTCTTC. The chain is built from TRBV28 and TRBJ2-1, with 10 nucleotides matching TRBD1. There are 13 residues in the CDR3. CDR1 MDHEN and CDR2 SYDVKM come from the germline V gene. V was clipped by 11 bases and J by 13 bases; unmatched bases: 14.